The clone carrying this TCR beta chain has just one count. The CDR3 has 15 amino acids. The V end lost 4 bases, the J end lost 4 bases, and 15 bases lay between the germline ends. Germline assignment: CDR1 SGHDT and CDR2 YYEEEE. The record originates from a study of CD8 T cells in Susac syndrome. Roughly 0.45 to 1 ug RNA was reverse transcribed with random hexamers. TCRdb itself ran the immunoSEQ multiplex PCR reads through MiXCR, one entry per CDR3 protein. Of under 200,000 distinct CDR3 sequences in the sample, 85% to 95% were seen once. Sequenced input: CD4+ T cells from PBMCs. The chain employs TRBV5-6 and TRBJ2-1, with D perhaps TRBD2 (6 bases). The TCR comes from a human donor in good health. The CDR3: CASSPPSATYNEQFF. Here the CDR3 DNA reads TGTGCCAGCAGCCCGCCTAGCGCAACTTACAATGAGCAGTTCTTC.